These 6 T cell receptor beta chains came from one sample sequenced in a study of blood T cell repertoires in COVID-19. Generated by immunoSEQ multiplex PCR, the TCRdb table keeps only in-frame clones and is missing some. This table holds 150,000 to 200,000 clones, roughly 89% found once. The specimen sequenced was peripheral blood. All receptors come from a woman between 18 and 30 years old who had recovered from COVID-19.

The chain couples TRBV24-1 to TRBJ2-7; 8 nucleotides match TRBD1. CDR3 length: 14 amino acids. J gave up 6 bases and V 4 bases, and 7 bases lay outside the gene matches. CDR1 is KGHDR, CDR2 SFDVKD, per germline. The CDR3 nucleotides are TGTGCCACCAGTGAAACAGGACAGGGCATCGAGCAGTACGTC. It is translated as CATSETGQGIEQYV.

Regarding this clone: An end of the junction does not agree with germline; a read error may underlie this. This chain connects TRBV18 to TRBJ1-4; D unclear. Germline CDR1 and CDR2: KGHSH and LQKENI. This CDR3 spans 14 amino acids. The CDR3, as DNA: TGTGCCAGCTCACCACCCACTGTCCATGAAAAGCTGTTTTTT. Amino acid sequence: CASSPPTVHEKLFF. Together with reference TRBV18 and TRBJ1-4, the CDR3 gives the full variable domain: NAGVMQNPRHLVRRRGQEARLRCSPMKGHSHVYWYRQLPEEGLKFMVYLQKENIIDESGMPKERFSAEFPKEGPSILRIQQVVRGDSAAYFCASSPPTVHEKLFFGSGTQLSVL.

In its sample, this clone was seen many times. This chain joins TRBV6-1 and TRBJ1-2, with 8 positions matching TRBD1. V trimming: 5 bases; J trimming: 3 bases; junction bases outside the gene matches: 5. This CDR3 region has 14 residues. From germline, CDR1 is MNHNS and CDR2 SASEGT. The CDR3, as DNA: TGTGCCAGCAGTTTCGACAGGGGTCACTATGGCTACACCTTC. Its translation: CASSFDRGHYGYTF.

Here the CDR3 reads CASSLPLEKLFF. The CDR3, as DNA: TGTGCCAGCAGCCTCCCCCTCGAAAAACTGTTTTTT. J is TRBJ1-4 and V is TRBV5-5; D remains ambiguous. Germline assignment: CDR1 SGHKS and CDR2 YYEKEE (reference sequence). This CDR3 is 12 amino acids long. Trimming removed 4 bases at V and 8 bases at J, with 9 bases between. The variable domain in full, completed from reference TRBV5-5 and TRBJ1-4, reads DAGVTQSPTHLIKTRGQQVTLRCSPISGHKSVSWYQQVLGQGPQFIFQYYEKEERGRGNFPDRFSARQFPNYSSELNVNALLLGDSALYLCASSLPLEKLFFGSGTQLSVL.

Details on this clone: The sample holds other DNA sequences that translate to the same CDR3. J is TRBJ1-1 and V is TRBV12-3 or TRBV12-4, with D perhaps matching TRBD1 (5 bases). This CDR3 comprises 13 residues. V lost 2 bases, J lost 1 base, and 5 bases lay in between. CDR3 sequence reads: CASSLTGNTEAFF. The CDR3, as DNA: TGTGCCAGCAGTTTAACAGGGAACACTGAAGCTTTCTTT.

The chain has TRBV5-4 and TRBJ2-3; maybe TRBD2 (6 bases). Trimming left V 0 bases short and J 5 bases short, with 7 bases between. Germline V gene data show CDR1 as SGHNT and CDR2 as YYREEE (reference sequence). The CDR3 runs 13 residues. The CDR3 loop is CASSLAGGDTQYF. The CDR3 DNA is TGTGCCAGCAGCTTGGCCGGGGGAGATACGCAGTATTTT.